These 18 T cell receptor beta chains share one sample of origin, sequenced in a study of early T cells in non-severe SARS-CoV-2 infection (dated by TCRdb to the early 2020s). The receptor library was made with 5' RACE. The sequencer was a NextSeq 500. TCRdb handled the public reads itself, with Q25 trimming in fastp and clone calling in MiXCR, and kept productive beta chains. Rows are unified per CDR3 protein, each entry keeping the most common DNA and genes. Recorded for this sample are tens of thousands of distinct CDR3 sequences; 11% to 15% of them occurred a single time. The biggest ten clones account for 3% of the sample. Sequenced input: whole blood. Source of these receptors: an adult who was a healthcare worker with PCR-confirmed SARS-CoV-2 infection or an uninfected control (not recorded which).

This clonotype was seen only a few times. V is TRBV7-9 and J is TRBJ2-5; D is perhaps TRBD2 (5 bases). V lost 4 bases, J lost 7 bases, and 19 bases lay in between. The germline CDR1 and CDR2 sequences are SEHNR and FQNEAQ (reference sequence). CDR3 length: 15 residues. The CDR3 DNA reads TGTGCCAGCAGCTCAGATACTAGAAGCATCGGGACCCAGTACTTC. Its translation: CASSSDTRSIGTQYF.

Comment on this clonotype: A much larger clone sits a single nucleotide away, making a read error possible. This is likely a read error, given that the CDR3 carries no conserved phenylalanine or tryptophan at its end. The chain links TRBV18 to TRBJ1-1, with a possible D match to TRBD1 (6 bases). V dropped 2 bases and J dropped 5 bases, with 12 bases sitting between them. This CDR3 is 14 amino acids long. The germline gives CDR1 KGHSH, CDR2 LQKENI. DNA for the CDR3: TGTGCCAGCTCACCAGAGGGACAATCGACTGAAGCTTTCTTA. Translating gives CASSPEGQSTEAFL.

V usage is TRBV3-1 and J usage is TRBJ1-1; the D is unclear. Deletions cut 1 base from V and 9 bases from J, with 12 bases between. Per the germline V gene, CDR1 is LGHDT and CDR2 is YNNKEL (reference sequence). This CDR3 has 13 residues. For the CDR3, the DNA is TGTGCCAGCAGCCAAGCCCCTCGGACTCAAGCTTTCTTT. Amino acids: CASSQAPRTQAFF.

The chain uses TRBV5-4 and TRBJ1-5, with 8 bases that match TRBD1. The CDR3 loop spans 14 amino acids. Trimming cost V 7 bases and J 3 bases; bases outside gene matches: 6. The germline V gene has CDR1 SGHNT and CDR2 YYREEE (reference sequence). The CDR3 DNA reads as TGTGCCAGCCACGACAGGGGATCCAATCAGCCCCAGCATTTT. This codes for CASHDRGSNQPQHF.

This chain joins TRBV11-1 and TRBJ2-6, with D unresolved. CDR3 length equals 13 residues. Germline lookup yields CDR1 SGHAT and CDR2 FQDESV (reference sequence). In nucleotides, the CDR3 is TGTGCGACGAGGTACTCTGGGGCCAACGTCCTGACTTTC. It yields the protein CATRYSGANVLTF.

This clonotype came up many times. The chain links TRBV7-8 to TRBJ1-1; D perhaps matches TRBD1 (5 bases). Germline CDR1 reads SGHVS; CDR2 reads FQNEAQ. The CDR3 spans 14 residues. Trimming removed 1 base at V and 4 bases at J, with 10 bases between. CDR3 amino acids: CASSLEAGFTEAFF. CDR3 coding DNA: TGTGCCAGCAGCTTAGAAGCAGGGTTCACTGAAGCTTTCTTT.

This clonotype was observed a handful of times. The genes are TRBV18 and TRBJ2-4; the match to TRBD2 covers 14 bases. The CDR3 totals 16 residues. The V segment lost 7 bases and the J segment 3 bases; nucleotides outside the gene matches: 5. The V gene's germline CDR1 is KGHSH and CDR2 LQKENI. The CDR3 nucleotides read TGTGCCAGCTTGTCGGGACTAGCGGGAGACAAAAACATTCAGTACTTC. This codes for CASLSGLAGDKNIQYF.

This clonotype was recorded many times. The rearrangement uses TRBV11-2 and TRBJ2-2, with 11 positions matching TRBD2. CDR3 length: 16 amino acids. Per the germline V gene, CDR1 is SGHAT and CDR2 is FQNNGV. Unmatched junction bases numbered 7, after V lost 7 bases and J lost 3 bases. This chain's CDR3 is CASNTLAGVYTGELFF. The CDR3 region has the DNA TGTGCCAGCAACACACTAGCGGGGGTCTACACCGGGGAGCTGTTTTTT.

This clonotype was counted at least ten times. The CDR3 region is CSLLAYNEQFF. DNA for the CDR3: TGCAGCCTCCTCGCCTACAATGAGCAGTTCTTC. The chain recombines TRBV29-1 with TRBJ2-1; D gene uncertain. CDR1 and CDR2 from the germline V gene are SQVTM and ANQGSEA. This CDR3 region has 11 residues. V was pared by 8 bases and J by 2 bases, with 7 bases between.

There are a few counts of this clonotype. This rearrangement joins TRBV12-3 or TRBV12-4 to TRBJ1-6; possible D gene TRBD1, 5 bases. Trimming removed 7 bases from V and 7 bases from J, with 14 bases in between. This CDR3 has 14 amino acids. This chain's CDR3 is CASIRGGNNSPLHF. CDR3 nucleotides: TGTGCCAGCATCCGGGGGGGGAACAATTCACCCCTCCACTTT.

This clonotype appeared a single time. V and J are TRBV2 and TRBJ2-2, with 8 bases that match TRBD1. The CDR3 is 13 amino acids. J lost 5 bases, V lost 7 bases, and 3 bases had no gene match. Per the germline V gene, CDR1 is SNHLY and CDR2 is FYNNEI. The CDR3 nucleotides are TGTGCCAGCATGGACAGGGAAACCGGGGAGCTGTTTTTT. Encoded protein: CASMDRETGELFF.

This clonotype was observed a handful of times. The chain recombines TRBV5-1 with TRBJ1-2; the match to TRBD1 covers 9 bases. J gave up 0 bases and V 4 bases, and 10 bases lay outside the gene matches. Germline-derived CDR1 and CDR2 are SGHRS and YFSETQ. The length of the CDR3 is 17 residues. For the CDR3, the DNA is TGCGCCAGCAGCCCCAGGGCGGACAGGGGCCCTAACTATGGCTACACCTTC. Translation gives CASSPRADRGPNYGYTF.

The rearrangement joins TRBV7-6 to TRBJ2-1, with 8 bases identical to TRBD1. The CDR3 totals 16 residues. Germline-derived CDR1 and CDR2 are SGHVS and FNYEAQ. V dropped 5 bases and J dropped 6; count of bases not matched to a gene: 12. The DNA of the CDR3 is TGTGCCAGCAGCCCGCGGCCGGGACAGGCGAGCAATGAGCAGTTCTTC. Translated: CASSPRPGQASNEQFF.

This clonotype has a count of ten or more. The rearrangement joins TRBV2 to TRBJ1-5; 9 nucleotides match TRBD1. The CDR3 is 14 amino acids. CDR1 is SNHLY, CDR2 FYNNEI, per germline. J was trimmed by 4 bases and V by 6 bases; bases with no gene match: 4. CDR3 nucleotide sequence: TGTGCCAGCAGGATGGACAGGGGAAATCAGCCCCAGCATTTT. Encoded protein: CASRMDRGNQPQHF.

The chain carries TRBV12-3 or TRBV12-4 and TRBJ2-1, with 7 bases fitting TRBD1. CDR3 length equals 14 residues. The ends lost 3 bases at V and 4 bases at J; junction bases unmatched: 3. The CDR3 loop reads CASSLLQGYNEQFF. In DNA, the CDR3 is TGTGCCAGCAGTTTGTTACAGGGGTACAATGAGCAGTTCTTC.

In its sample, this clonotype was seen a few times. This chain uses TRBV6-1 with TRBJ2-1, with 10 bases identical to TRBD2. Germline loops: CDR1 MNHNS, CDR2 SASEGT. This CDR3 is 15 amino acids long. The J segment lost 13 bases and the V segment lost 5 bases, leaving 14 bases of the junction unmatched. The CDR3 region has the DNA TGTGCCAGCAGTAATAGCGGGGGGCAGGCCTCGTTACAGTTCTTC. It codes for CASSNSGGQASLQFF.

This chain connects TRBV6-6 to TRBJ1-2, with D unresolved. CDR3 size: 12 residues. V was shortened by 7 bases and J by 4 bases, with 10 bases between the two germline ends. Germline CDR1 reads MNHNY; CDR2 reads SVGAGI (reference sequence). CDR3 coding DNA: TGTGCCAGCAACACAGAGGCCTATGGCTACACCTTC. This encodes CASNTEAYGYTF.

Of note for this clonotype: Possible read error: a much larger clone is one base away. The rearrangement joins TRBV18 to TRBJ1-1; perhaps TRBD1 as D (5 bases). CDR1 is KGHSH and CDR2 is LQKENI in the germline V gene. CDR3 length: 15 amino acids. The V end lost 6 bases, the J end lost 5 bases, and 19 bases lay between the germline ends. The CDR3: CASSPLGLTGTEAFF. CDR3 in DNA: TGTGCCAGCTCCCCCTTGGGACTTACGGGTACTGAAGCTTTCTTT. The full variable domain, completed using reference TRBV18 and TRBJ1-1, is NAGVMQNPRHLVRRRGQEARLRCSPMKGHSHVYWYRQLPEEGLKFMVYLQKENIIDESGMPKERFSAEFPKEGPSILRIQQVVRGDSAAYFCASSPLGLTGTEAFFGQGTRLTVV.